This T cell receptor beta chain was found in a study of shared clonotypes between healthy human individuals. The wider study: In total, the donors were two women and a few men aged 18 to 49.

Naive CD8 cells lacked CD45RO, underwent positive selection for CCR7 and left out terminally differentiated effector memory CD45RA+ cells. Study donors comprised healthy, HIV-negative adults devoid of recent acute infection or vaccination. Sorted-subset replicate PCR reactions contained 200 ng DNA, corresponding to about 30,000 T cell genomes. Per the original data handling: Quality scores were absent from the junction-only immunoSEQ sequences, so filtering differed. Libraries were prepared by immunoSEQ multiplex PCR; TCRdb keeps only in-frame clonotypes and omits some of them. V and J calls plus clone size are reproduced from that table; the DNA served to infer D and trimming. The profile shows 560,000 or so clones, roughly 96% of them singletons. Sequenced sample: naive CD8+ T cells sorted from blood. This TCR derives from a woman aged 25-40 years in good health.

The CDR3 loop is CASSLFSFRVGEQFF. Written as DNA, the CDR3 is TGTGCCAGCAGTTTATTCAGCTTTCGGGTGGGTGAGCAGTTCTTC. V usage is TRBV28 and J usage is TRBJ2-1; D gene uncertain. Per germline, CDR1 MDHEN and CDR2 SYDVKM. Trimming pared 1 base from V and 9 bases from J, leaving 16 bases between. The CDR3 runs 15 residues.